This TCR beta chain is drawn from a study of blood T cell repertoires in COVID-19. Study overall: Italy, Spain and the United States were the sources of the convalescent and acute COVID-19 samples.

CDR1 is SGHDT and CDR2 is YYEEEE in the germline V gene. CDR3 size: 12 residues. The V end lost 2 bases, the J end lost 9 bases, and 11 bases lay between the germline ends. Authors' analysis steps: Amplifying reference gene primers gave estimates of nucleated cell counts. TCRdb's copy holds only in-frame clones and misses some; the assay was immunoSEQ multiplex PCR. D and trimming were read from the DNA, whereas the V and J calls and clone size are those reported in that table. The profile shows about 280,000 clones, almost 85% of them singletons. This TCR derives from a man aged 50 or older with active or convalescent COVID-19. Specimen: peripheral blood. This chain joins TRBV5-6 and TRBJ1-2, with no clear D. The CDR3 reads CASSLRTGSYTF. The CDR3 nucleotides are TGTGCCAGCAGCTTAAGGACCGGGAGCTACACCTTC.